This T cell receptor (beta chain) came from a study of T cell repertoires in ileal Crohn's disease. Overall study: 35% were active smokers at surgery; median disease duration was around 7.9 years.

Only in-frame clones appear in the TCRdb table, and some are missing; sequencing was by immunoSEQ multiplex PCR. The profile shows 30,000 to 35,000 clones, over 75% of them singletons. This CDR3 is built from 15 residues. The V gene lost 5 bases and the J gene lost 0 bases, with 11 bases spanning the gap. Germline CDR1 and CDR2: LNHDA and SQIVND (reference sequence). Input material: ileal tissue. The genes are TRBV19 and TRBJ1-5, with a weak D call TRBD1 (6 bases). This clonotype was obtained from an adult with Crohn's disease. The CDR3 nucleotides read TGTGCCAGTAGTCTGTACAGGGATAGCAATCAGCCCCAGCATTTT. Translated: CASSLYRDSNQPQHF.